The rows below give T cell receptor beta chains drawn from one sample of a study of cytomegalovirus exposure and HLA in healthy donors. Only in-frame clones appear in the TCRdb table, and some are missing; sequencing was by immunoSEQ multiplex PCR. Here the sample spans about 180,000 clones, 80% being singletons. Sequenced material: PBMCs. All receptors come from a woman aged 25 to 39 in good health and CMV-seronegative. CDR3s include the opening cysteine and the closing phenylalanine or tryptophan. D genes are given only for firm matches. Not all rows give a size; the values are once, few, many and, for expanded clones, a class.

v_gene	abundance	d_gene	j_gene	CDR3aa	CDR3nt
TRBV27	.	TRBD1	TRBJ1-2	CASGGGTGGIYGYTF	TGTGCCAGCGGTGGGGGGACAGGAGGGATATATGGCTACACCTTC
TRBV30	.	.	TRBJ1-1	CAWNRDTEAFF	TGTGCCTGGAATCGGGACACTGAAGCTTTCTTT
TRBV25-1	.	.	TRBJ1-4	CASSVGVATNEKLFF	TGTGCCAGCAGTGTAGGAGTTGCAACTAATGAAAAACTGTTTTTT
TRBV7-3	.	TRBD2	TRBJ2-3	CASSFTSGGALDTQYF	TGTGCCAGCAGCTTTACTAGCGGGGGGGCGTTAGATACGCAGTATTTT
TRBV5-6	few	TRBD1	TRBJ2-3	CASSPPPDRFTDTQYF	TGTGCCAGCAGCCCGCCCCCGGACAGGTTCACAGATACGCAGTATTTT
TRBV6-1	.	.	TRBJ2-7	CASSEGITSPWEQYF	TGTGCCAGCAGTGAAGGGATCACTAGTCCTTGGGAGCAGTACTTC
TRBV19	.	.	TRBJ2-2	CASSMKGAGELFF	TGTGCCAGTAGTATGAAAGGGGCCGGGGAGCTGTTTTTT
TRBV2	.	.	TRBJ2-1	CAGRSGNPRGEQFF	TGTGCCGGACGATCCGGGAACCCCAGGGGTGAGCAGTTCTTC
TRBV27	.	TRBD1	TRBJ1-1	CASSLRRQGDRGTFF	TGTGCCAGCAGTTTACGGAGACAGGGGGATCGAGGGACTTTCTTT
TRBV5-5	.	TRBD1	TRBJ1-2	CASSSGTGGRSYTF	TGTGCCAGCAGCTCCGGGACAGGGGGAAGGAGCTACACCTTC
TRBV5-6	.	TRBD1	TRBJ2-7	CASYPQGGLRYEQYF	TGTGCCAGCTATCCACAGGGGGGTTTACGATACGAGCAGTACTTC
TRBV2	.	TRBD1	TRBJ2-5	CASKTGGETQYF	TGTGCCAGCAAAACAGGGGGAGAGACCCAGTACTTC
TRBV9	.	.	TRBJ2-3	CASSVASGNGLTDTQYF	TGTGCCAGCAGCGTAGCCTCGGGGAATGGCCTCACAGATACGCAGTATTTT
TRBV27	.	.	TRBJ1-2	CASTPLVIGRGITGYTF	TGTGCCAGCACCCCGCTCGTCATAGGCAGGGGAATAACTGGCTACACCTTC
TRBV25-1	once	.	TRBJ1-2	CASSGGPDGYTF	TGTGCCAGCAGTGGGGGGCCTGATGGCTACACCTTC
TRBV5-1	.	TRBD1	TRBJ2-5	CASSVSTGYQETQYF	TGCGCCAGCAGCGTCTCGACAGGGTACCAAGAGACCCAGTACTTC
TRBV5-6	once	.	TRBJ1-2	CASSPGSQNYGYTF	TGTGCCAGCAGCCCCGGGAGCCAGAACTATGGCTACACCTTC
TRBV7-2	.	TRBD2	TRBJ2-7	CASSGSGGYEQYF	TGTGCCAGCAGTGGTAGCGGGGGCTACGAGCAGTACTTC
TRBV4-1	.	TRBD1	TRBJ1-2	CASSQGQLGNRGDGYTF	TGCGCCAGCAGCCAAGGTCAATTGGGAAACAGGGGTGATGGCTACACCTTC
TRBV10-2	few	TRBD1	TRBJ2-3	CASSEGDSSTDTQYF	TGCGCCAGCAGTGAGGGGGACAGTAGCACAGATACGCAGTATTTT
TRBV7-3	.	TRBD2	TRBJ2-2	CASSLKASGGSTNTGELFF	TGTGCCAGCAGCTTAAAGGCTAGCGGGGGATCTACGAACACCGGGGAGCTGTTTTTT
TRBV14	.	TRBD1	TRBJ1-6	CASSQKTSGQYNSPLHF	TGTGCCAGCAGCCAAAAGACGTCGGGACAGTATAATTCACCCCTCCACTTT
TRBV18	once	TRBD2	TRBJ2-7	CASSPPSLADYYEQYF	TGTGCCAGCTCACCACCCTCACTAGCGGACTACTACGAGCAGTACTTC
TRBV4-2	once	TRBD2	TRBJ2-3	CASSPEPSPRLAGGRSTDTQYF	TGTGCCAGCAGCCCAGAGCCTTCACCGAGACTAGCGGGGGGACGAAGCACAGATACGCAGTATTTT